One and the same sample provided the 3 T cell receptor beta chains below, sequenced in a study of shared clonotypes between healthy human individuals. Repertoires were generated with immunoSEQ multiplex PCR, while TCRdb's copy carries only in-frame clones and drops some. The sample comprises around 940,000 clones, less than 85% of which are singletons, and around 1.4% rests with the top ten. Sequenced material: memory CD4+ T cells sorted from blood. Stated subset: CD45RA-negative fraction. The source of these receptors is a man aged 18 to 30 in good health.

The V and J genes are TRBV2 and TRBJ2-2; 9 nucleotides match TRBD1. CDR1 and CDR2 from the germline V gene are SNHLY and FYNNEI. This CDR3 contains 13 residues. Trimming removed 7 bases from V and 8 bases from J; junction bases left unmatched: 5. The CDR3 DNA follows: TGTGCCAGCACCGGACAGGGGCAAGGGGAGCTGTTTTTT. Encoded protein: CASTGQGQGELFF. Full variable domain (missing parts from reference TRBV2 and TRBJ2-2): EPEVTQTPSHQVTQMGQEVILRCVPISNHLYFYWYRQILGQKVEFLVSFYNNEISEKSEIFDDQFSVERPDGSNFTLKIRSTKLEDSAMYFCASTGQGQGELFFGEGSRLTVL.

The J gene is TRBJ1-2, the V gene TRBV7-6, with 9 bases identical to TRBD1. J was trimmed by 8 bases and V by 6 bases; bases with no gene match: 16. This CDR3 contains 16 residues. Germline V gene data show CDR1 as SGHVS and CDR2 as FNYEAQ. The CDR3 here is CASSPDGTGSARGYTF. The CDR3 DNA is TGTGCCAGCAGTCCTGACGGGACAGGGAGTGCGAGAGGCTACACCTTC. The entire variable domain, with the rest obtained from reference TRBV7-6 and TRBJ1-2, is as follows: GAGVSQSPRYKVTKRGQDVALRCDPISGHVSLYWYRQALGQGPEFLTYFNYEAQQDKSGLPNDRFSAERPEGSISTLTIQRTEQRDSAMYRCASSPDGTGSARGYTFGSGTRLTVV.

The CDR3 here is CASSTNTGSSGNTIYF. The CDR3 DNA reads as TGTGCCAGCAGTACCAATACAGGGAGCTCTGGAAACACCATATATTTT. The chain employs TRBV7-8 and TRBJ1-3; TRBD1 might be the D (6 bases). The V and J ends lost 6 bases and 0 bases respectively, with 15 bases between them. Germline CDR1 and CDR2: SGHVS and FQNEAQ. This CDR3 has 16 residues.